A single sample gave rise to the 17 T cell receptor beta chains below, sequenced in a study of blood T cell repertoires in COVID-19. Generated by immunoSEQ multiplex PCR, the TCRdb table keeps only in-frame clones and is missing some. The sample carries 200,000 to 300,000 clones, 84% recorded once. Sequenced: peripheral blood. Receptor source: a woman in her 40s who had recovered from COVID-19.

This clone has more than one count but fewer than ten. The rearrangement joins TRBV14 to TRBJ1-1; a weak D match, TRBD1 (6 bases). The CDR3 spans 14 residues. Germline V gives CDR1 SGHDN, CDR2 FVKESK. Trimming pared 4 bases from V and 6 bases from J, leaving 15 bases between. CDR3 coding DNA: TGTGCCAGCAGCCTTGAACAGGGCCGAGCTGAAGCTTTCTTT. It codes for CASSLEQGRAEAFF.

V gene TRBV6-5 combines with J gene TRBJ2-2; 10 bases are shared with TRBD1. J was trimmed by 7 bases and V by 6 bases; bases with no gene match: 5. This CDR3 contains 14 residues. Looked up from germline, CDR1 is MNHEY and CDR2 is SVGAGI. The CDR3 region is CASRDRGRGGELFF. In DNA, the CDR3 is TGTGCCAGCAGAGACAGGGGGCGCGGCGGGGAGCTGTTTTTT.

This clone was counted between two and nine times. V usage is TRBV2 and J usage is TRBJ2-7, with a tentative D call TRBD2 (5 bases). Trimming removed 7 bases from V and 2 bases from J, with 9 bases in between. Germline V gene lookup returns CDR1 SNHLY and CDR2 FYNNEI. The CDR3 contains 12 residues. In DNA form, the CDR3 reads TGTGCCAGCACGGAGGATACCTACGAGCAGTACTTC. Its translation: CASTEDTYEQYF.

This sequence joins TRBV2 and TRBJ1-3, with no clear D. V lost 5 bases, J lost 0 bases, and 11 bases lay in between. The germline V gene encodes CDR1 SNHLY and CDR2 FYNNEI. The CDR3 consists of 15 residues. CDR3 sequence: CASSPDGVSGNTIYF. The CDR3 region has the DNA TGTGCCAGCAGTCCCGACGGAGTCTCTGGAAACACCATATATTTT.

This chain links TRBV12-3 or TRBV12-4 with TRBJ1-5; D is unresolved. The germline V and J ends were trimmed by 6 bases and 5 bases, with 8 bases remaining between them. The CDR3 length is 12 residues. In DNA form, the CDR3 reads TGTGCCAGCAGCCGAGACTATCAGCCCCAGCATTTT. It yields the protein CASSRDYQPQHF.

The chain has TRBV9 and TRBJ2-3; TRBD2 aligns across 8 bases. After removal of 5 bases from V and 5 bases from J, the junction contained 7 bases not matched to a gene. The germline gives CDR1 SGDLS, CDR2 YYNGEE. This CDR3 has 14 residues. The CDR3 DNA reads as TGTGCCAGCAGTGTTAGCGGGGAGGGAGATACGCAGTATTTT. Its protein is CASSVSGEGDTQYF.

The V and J genes are TRBV2 and TRBJ2-7; weak D call: TRBD2 (5 bases). V was clipped by 1 base and J by 4 bases, with 11 bases between them. This CDR3 is built from 14 residues. Germline V gene lookup returns CDR1 SNHLY and CDR2 FYNNEI. The CDR3 DNA reads as TGTGCCAGCAGTGAAGGAGGGTTAATTTACGAGCAGTACTTC. This translates into CASSEGGLIYEQYF.

The rearrangement uses TRBV27 and TRBJ1-2; possibly TRBD1 for D (6 bases). The CDR3 has 15 amino acids. The germline gives CDR1 MNHEY, CDR2 SMNVEV (reference sequence). Trimming cost V 3 bases and J 4 bases, with 15 bases left between them. The CDR3 DNA sequence: TGTGCCAGCAGTTTCCGGACGGGAGGGGGCTATGGCTACACCTTC. Translation: CASSFRTGGGYGYTF.

The chain is built from TRBV5-1 and TRBJ1-2; possible D gene TRBD1, 6 bases. V lost 0 bases and J 3 bases, leaving 18 bases between the germline ends. This CDR3 is 17 amino acids long. Germline V lookup: CDR1 SGHRS, CDR2 YFSETQ. The CDR3 region is CASSLVSSDQGYYGYTF. CDR3 in DNA: TGCGCCAGCAGCTTGGTATCCTCTGATCAGGGGTACTATGGCTACACCTTC.

The chain's CDR3 is CASSVGLAYEQYF. DNA of the CDR3: TGCGCCAGCAGCGTCGGACTGGCCTACGAGCAGTACTTC. V and J are TRBV5-1 and TRBJ2-7; a weak D match, TRBD2 (5 bases). Trimming took off 4 bases at V and 2 bases at J, with 10 bases between the two ends. The CDR3 totals 13 residues. The germline gives CDR1 SGHRS, CDR2 YFSETQ.

The rearrangement joins TRBV27 to TRBJ2-3; TRBD2 matches at 7 bases. This CDR3 is built from 19 residues. Germline values: CDR1 MNHEY, CDR2 SMNVEV (reference sequence). The V segment lost 1 base and the J segment 0 bases; nucleotides outside the gene matches: 13. The CDR3 region has the DNA TGTGCCAGCAGTTTATTCTCTGGGACTAAAAGGGTTAGCACAGATACGCAGTATTTT. Translating it yields CASSLFSGTKRVSTDTQYF.

This rearrangement joins TRBV7-6 to TRBJ2-2, with 7 bases identical to TRBD2. In germline, CDR1 is SGHVS, CDR2 FNYEAQ. This CDR3 comprises 15 residues. Trimming cost V 4 bases and J 4 bases; bases outside gene matches: 6. CDR3 nucleotides: TGTGCCAGCAGCTCGCAGCGGGGAATCACCGGGGAGCTGTTTTTT. Its translation is CASSSQRGITGELFF.

This rearrangement joins TRBV7-9 to TRBJ1-3; no clear D gene. Germline-derived CDR1 and CDR2 are SEHNR and FQNEAQ (reference sequence). Trimming stripped 1 base from V and 0 bases from J, with 4 bases between. This CDR3 region has 14 residues. The DNA for the CDR3 is TGTGCCAGCAGCTTAGACAGCTCTGGAAACACCATATATTTT. This codes for CASSLDSSGNTIYF.

This clone has a handful of counts. V is TRBV5-1 and J is TRBJ1-6; a weak D match, TRBD1 (5 bases). The CDR3 contains 16 residues. Germline assignment: CDR1 SGHRS and CDR2 YFSETQ. V dropped 1 base and J dropped 7 bases, with 15 bases sitting between them. The CDR3 sequence is CASSLTSGTPNSPLHF. In DNA, the CDR3 is TGCGCCAGCAGCTTGACATCCGGGACTCCGAATTCACCCCTCCACTTT. Filled out from reference TRBV5-1 and TRBJ1-6, the complete variable domain reads KAGVTQTPRYLIKTRGQQVTLSCSPISGHRSVSWYQQTPGQGLQFLFEYFSETQRNKGNFPGRFSGRQFSNSRSEMNVSTLELGDSALYLCASSLTSGTPNSPLHFGNGTRLTVT.

The rearrangement links TRBV6-6 to TRBJ2-7, with TRBD1 matching 10 bases. Germline CDR1 reads MNHNY; CDR2 reads SVGAGI (reference sequence). The CDR3 is made up of 14 amino acids. V trimming: 2 bases; J trimming: 7 bases; junction bases outside the gene matches: 5. The chain's CDR3 is CASSYRQGAREQYF. The CDR3 DNA is TGTGCCAGCAGTTACCGACAGGGGGCTCGGGAGCAGTACTTC.

The chain joins TRBV2 to TRBJ1-6; D is unresolved. CDR1 is SNHLY and CDR2 is FYNNEI in the germline V gene. This CDR3 contains 14 residues. V was shortened by 6 bases and J by 8 bases, with 14 bases between the two germline ends. CDR3: CASRLHIDYSPLHF. CDR3 nucleotides: TGTGCCAGCAGGCTCCACATAGACTATTCACCCCTCCACTTT.

The chain employs TRBV6-5 and TRBJ2-5; 7 nucleotides align to TRBD2. Trimming took 5 bases from V and 4 from J; bases not matched to a gene: 4. This CDR3 has 13 residues. CDR1 and CDR2 (germline): MNHEY, SVGAGI. The CDR3 nucleotides are TGTGCCAGCAGTCAACTAGCGAGAGAGACCCAGTACTTC. Translation: CASSQLARETQYF.